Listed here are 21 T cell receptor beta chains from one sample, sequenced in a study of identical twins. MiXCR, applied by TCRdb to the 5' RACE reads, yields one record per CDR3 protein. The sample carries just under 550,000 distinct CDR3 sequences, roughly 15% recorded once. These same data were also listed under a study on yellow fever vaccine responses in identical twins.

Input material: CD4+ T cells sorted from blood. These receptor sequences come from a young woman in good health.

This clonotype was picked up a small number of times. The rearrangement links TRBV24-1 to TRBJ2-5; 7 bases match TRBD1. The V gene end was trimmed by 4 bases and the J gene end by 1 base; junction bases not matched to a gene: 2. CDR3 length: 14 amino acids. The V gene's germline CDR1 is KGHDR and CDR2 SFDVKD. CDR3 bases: TGTGCCACCAGTGACCGGGACAGCCAAGAGACCCAGTACTTC. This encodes CATSDRDSQETQYF.

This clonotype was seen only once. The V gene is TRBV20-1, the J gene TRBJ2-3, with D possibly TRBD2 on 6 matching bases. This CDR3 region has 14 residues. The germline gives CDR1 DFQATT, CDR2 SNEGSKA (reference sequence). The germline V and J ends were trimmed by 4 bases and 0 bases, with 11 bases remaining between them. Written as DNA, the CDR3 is TGCAGTGCTACCTCGGCGGGGAGCACAGATACGCAGTATTTT. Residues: CSATSAGSTDTQYF.

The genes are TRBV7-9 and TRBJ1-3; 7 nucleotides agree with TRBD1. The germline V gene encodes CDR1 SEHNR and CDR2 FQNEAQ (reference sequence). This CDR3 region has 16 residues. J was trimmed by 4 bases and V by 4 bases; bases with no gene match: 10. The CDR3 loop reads CASSWTNRGQGNTIYF. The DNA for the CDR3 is TGTGCCAGCAGCTGGACTAACAGGGGACAGGGAAACACCATATATTTT.

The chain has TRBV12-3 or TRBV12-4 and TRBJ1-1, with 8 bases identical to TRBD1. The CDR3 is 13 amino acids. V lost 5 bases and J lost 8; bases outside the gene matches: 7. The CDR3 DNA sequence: TGTGCCAGCAGTCTCTCGCGGACAGGGGAAGCTTTCTTT. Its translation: CASSLSRTGEAFF.

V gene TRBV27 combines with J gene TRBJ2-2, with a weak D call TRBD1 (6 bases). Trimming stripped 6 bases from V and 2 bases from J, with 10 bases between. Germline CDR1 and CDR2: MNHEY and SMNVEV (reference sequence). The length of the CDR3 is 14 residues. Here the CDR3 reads CASRARGNTGELFF. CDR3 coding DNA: TGTGCCAGCAGGGCCAGGGGTAACACCGGGGAGCTGTTTTTT.

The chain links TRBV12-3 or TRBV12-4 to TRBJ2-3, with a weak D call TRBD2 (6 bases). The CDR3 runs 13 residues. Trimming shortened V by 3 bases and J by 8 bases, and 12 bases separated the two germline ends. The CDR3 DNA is TGTGCCAGCAGTTTGCGGGAAGGGGTTACGCAGTATTTT. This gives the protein CASSLREGVTQYF.

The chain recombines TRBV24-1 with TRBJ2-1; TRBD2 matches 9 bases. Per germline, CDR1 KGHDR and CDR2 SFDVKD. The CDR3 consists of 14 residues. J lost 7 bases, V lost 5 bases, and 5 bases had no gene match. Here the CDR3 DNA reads TGTGCCACCAGTGCTAGCGGGAAGGGGAATGAGCAGTTCTTC. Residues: CATSASGKGNEQFF.

CDR3 loop: CASSRSGLAGGSEQFF. For the CDR3, the DNA is TGTGCCAGCAGCCGGTCGGGACTAGCGGGGGGCAGTGAGCAGTTCTTC. The genes are TRBV7-2 and TRBJ2-1; 15 bases map to TRBD2. The CDR3 length is 16 residues. Germline lookup yields CDR1 SGHTA and CDR2 FQGNSA. After removal of 5 bases from V and 9 bases from J, the junction contained 8 bases not matched to a gene.

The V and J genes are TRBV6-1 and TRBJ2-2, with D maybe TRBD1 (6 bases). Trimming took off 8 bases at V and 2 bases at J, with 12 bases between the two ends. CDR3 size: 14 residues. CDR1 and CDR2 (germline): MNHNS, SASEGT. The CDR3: CASCRTANTGELFF. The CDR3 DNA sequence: TGTGCCAGCTGCAGGACAGCTAACACCGGGGAGCTGTTTTTT.

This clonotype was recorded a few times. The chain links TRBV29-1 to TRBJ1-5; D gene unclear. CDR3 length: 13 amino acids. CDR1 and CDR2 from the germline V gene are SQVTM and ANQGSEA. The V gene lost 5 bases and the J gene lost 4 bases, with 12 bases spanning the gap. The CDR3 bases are TGCAGCGTTAAGTACAGCGAAAATCAGCCCCAGCATTTT. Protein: CSVKYSENQPQHF.

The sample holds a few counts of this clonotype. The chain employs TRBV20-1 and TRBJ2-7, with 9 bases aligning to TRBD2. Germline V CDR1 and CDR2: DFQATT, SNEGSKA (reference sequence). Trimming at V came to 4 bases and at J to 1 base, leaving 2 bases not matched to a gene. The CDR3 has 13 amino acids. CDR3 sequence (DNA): TGCAGTGCTAAGCTAGCGGGATCCTACGAGCAGTACTTC. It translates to CSAKLAGSYEQYF.

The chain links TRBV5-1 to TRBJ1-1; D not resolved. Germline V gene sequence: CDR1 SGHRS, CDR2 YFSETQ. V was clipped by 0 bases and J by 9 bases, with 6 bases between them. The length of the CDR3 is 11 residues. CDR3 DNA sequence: TGCGCCAGCAGCTTGGGGCAGCAAGCTTTCTTT. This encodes CASSLGQQAFF.

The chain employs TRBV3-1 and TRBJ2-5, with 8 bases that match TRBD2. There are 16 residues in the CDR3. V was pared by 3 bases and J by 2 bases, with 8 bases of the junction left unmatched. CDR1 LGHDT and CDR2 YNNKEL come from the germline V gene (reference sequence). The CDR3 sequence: CASSQQKAGGQETQYF. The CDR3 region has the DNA TGTGCCAGCAGCCAGCAAAAGGCGGGAGGACAAGAGACCCAGTACTTC.

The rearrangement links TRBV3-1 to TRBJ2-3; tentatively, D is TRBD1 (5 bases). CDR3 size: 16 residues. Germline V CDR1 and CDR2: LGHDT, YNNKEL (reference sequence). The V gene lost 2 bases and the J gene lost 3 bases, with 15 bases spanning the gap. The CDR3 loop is CASSQHQGVGTDTQYF. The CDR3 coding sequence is TGTGCCAGCAGCCAACACCAGGGTGTCGGTACAGATACGCAGTATTTT.

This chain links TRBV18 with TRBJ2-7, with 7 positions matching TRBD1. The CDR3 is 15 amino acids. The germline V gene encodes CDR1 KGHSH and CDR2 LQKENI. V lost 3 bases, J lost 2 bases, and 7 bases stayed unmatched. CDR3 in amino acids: CASSPQGDPAYEQYF. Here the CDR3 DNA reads TGTGCCAGCTCACCTCAGGGGGACCCGGCCTACGAGCAGTACTTC.

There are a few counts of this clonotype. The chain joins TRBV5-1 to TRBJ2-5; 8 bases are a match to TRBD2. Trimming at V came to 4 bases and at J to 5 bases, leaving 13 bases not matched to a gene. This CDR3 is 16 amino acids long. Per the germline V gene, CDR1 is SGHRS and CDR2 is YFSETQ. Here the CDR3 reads CASSRISGPGGETQYF. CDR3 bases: TGCGCCAGCAGCCGCATATCCGGGCCGGGGGGGGAGACCCAGTACTTC.

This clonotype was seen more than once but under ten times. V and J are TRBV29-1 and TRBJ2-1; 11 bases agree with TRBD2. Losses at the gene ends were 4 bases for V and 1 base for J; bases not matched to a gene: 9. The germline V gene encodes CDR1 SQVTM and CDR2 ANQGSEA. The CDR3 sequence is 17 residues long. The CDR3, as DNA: TGCAGCGTTGTTCTCTTAGCGGGAGGGCCTTCCTACAATGAGCAGTTCTTC. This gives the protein CSVVLLAGGPSYNEQFF.

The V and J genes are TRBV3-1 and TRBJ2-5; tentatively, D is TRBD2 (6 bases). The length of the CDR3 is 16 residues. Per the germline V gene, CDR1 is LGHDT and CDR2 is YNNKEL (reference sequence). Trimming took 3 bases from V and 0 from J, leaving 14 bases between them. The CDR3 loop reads CASSHRGATYQETQYF. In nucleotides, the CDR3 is TGTGCCAGCAGCCACCGCGGGGCAACGTACCAAGAGACCCAGTACTTC.

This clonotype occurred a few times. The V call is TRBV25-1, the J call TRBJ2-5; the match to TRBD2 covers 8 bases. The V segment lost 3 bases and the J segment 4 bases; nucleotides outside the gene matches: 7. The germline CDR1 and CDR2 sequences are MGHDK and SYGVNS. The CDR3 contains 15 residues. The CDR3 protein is CASSDGRGVPETQYF. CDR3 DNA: TGTGCCAGCAGTGATGGGCGGGGGGTGCCAGAGACCCAGTACTTC.

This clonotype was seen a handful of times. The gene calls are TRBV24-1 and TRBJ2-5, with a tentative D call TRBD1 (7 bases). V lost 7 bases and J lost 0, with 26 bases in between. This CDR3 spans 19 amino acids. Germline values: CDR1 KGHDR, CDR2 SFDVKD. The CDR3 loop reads CATRIKEGAVRPNQETQYF. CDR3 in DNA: TGTGCCACCAGAATTAAGGAGGGGGCGGTTCGCCCTAACCAAGAGACCCAGTACTTC.

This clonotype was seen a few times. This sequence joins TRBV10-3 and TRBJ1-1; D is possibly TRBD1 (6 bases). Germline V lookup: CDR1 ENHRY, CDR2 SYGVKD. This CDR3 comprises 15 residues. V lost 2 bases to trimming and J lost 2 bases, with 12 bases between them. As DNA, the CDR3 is TGTGCCATCAGTGAGACCCAGGGGTTAAACACTGAAGCTTTCTTT. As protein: CAISETQGLNTEAFF.